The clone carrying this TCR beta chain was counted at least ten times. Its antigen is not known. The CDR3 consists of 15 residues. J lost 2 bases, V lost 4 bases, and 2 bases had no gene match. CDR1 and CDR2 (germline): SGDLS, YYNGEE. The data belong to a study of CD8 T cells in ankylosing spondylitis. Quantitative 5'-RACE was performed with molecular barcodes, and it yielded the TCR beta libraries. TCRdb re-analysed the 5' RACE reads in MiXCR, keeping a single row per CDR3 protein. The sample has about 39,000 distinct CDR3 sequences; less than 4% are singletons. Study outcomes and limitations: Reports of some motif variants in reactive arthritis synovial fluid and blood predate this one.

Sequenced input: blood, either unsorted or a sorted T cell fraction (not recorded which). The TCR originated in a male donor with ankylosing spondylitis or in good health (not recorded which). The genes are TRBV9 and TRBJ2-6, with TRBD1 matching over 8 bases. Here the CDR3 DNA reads TGTGCCAGCAGCTGGACAGGGCCTGGGGCCAACGTCCTGACTTTC. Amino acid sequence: CASSWTGPGANVLTF. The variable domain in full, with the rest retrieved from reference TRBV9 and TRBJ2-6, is DSGVTQTPKHLITATGQRVTLRCSPRSGDLSVYWYQQSLDQGLQFLIQYYNGEERAKGNILERFSAQQFPDLHSELNLSSLELGDSALYFCASSWTGPGANVLTFGAGSRLTVL.